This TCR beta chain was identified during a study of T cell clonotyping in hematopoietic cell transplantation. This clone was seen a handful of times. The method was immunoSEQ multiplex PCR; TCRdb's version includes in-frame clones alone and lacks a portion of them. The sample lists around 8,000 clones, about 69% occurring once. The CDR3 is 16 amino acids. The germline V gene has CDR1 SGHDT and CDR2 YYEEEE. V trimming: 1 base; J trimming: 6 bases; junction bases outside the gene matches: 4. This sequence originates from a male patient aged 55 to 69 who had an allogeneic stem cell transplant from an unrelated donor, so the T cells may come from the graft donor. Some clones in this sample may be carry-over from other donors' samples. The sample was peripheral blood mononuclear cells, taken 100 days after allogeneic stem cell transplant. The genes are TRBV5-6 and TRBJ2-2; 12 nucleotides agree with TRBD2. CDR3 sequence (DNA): TGTGCCAGCAGCTTGAGGCTAGCGGGGGGGCCCGGGGAGCTGTTTTTT. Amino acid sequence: CASSLRLAGGPGELFF.